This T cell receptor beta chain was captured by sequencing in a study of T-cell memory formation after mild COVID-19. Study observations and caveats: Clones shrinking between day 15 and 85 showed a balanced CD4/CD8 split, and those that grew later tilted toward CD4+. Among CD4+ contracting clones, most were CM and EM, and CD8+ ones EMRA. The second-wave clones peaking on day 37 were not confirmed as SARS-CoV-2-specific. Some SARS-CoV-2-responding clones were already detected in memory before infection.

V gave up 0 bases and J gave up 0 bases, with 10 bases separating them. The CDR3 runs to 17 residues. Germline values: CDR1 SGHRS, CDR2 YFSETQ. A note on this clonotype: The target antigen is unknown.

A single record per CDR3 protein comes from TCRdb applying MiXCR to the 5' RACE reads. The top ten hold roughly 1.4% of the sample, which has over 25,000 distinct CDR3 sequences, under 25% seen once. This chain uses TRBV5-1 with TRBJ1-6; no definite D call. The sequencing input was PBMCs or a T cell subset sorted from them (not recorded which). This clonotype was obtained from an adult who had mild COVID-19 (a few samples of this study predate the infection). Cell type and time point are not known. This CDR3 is CASSLEPVSSYNSPLHF. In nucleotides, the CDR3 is TGCGCCAGCAGCTTGGAGCCGGTGAGCTCCTATAATTCACCCCTCCACTTT.